This TCR beta chain was documented in a study of blood T cell repertoires in COVID-19. Study as a whole: Sites in the United States, Italy and Spain provided acute and convalescent COVID-19 samples. T cells, B-cell-depleted T cells, or PBMCs supplied cDNA or gDNA.

Recruits, aged roughly 18 to 100 years, lived in 24 US areas. Original methodology: Amplification of reference gene primers provided the estimated nucleated cell counts. Libraries were prepared by immunoSEQ multiplex PCR; TCRdb keeps only in-frame clonotypes and omits some of them. V, J and clone size are those of that table, while D and trimming were read from the DNA. This sample yields 190,000 or so clones, of which 87% are seen a single time; 10% to 13% belongs to the top ten. Germline CDR1 reads LGHNA; CDR2 reads YSLEER. The J segment lost 4 bases and the V segment lost 0 bases, leaving 5 bases of the junction unmatched. The CDR3 sequence is 16 residues long. Only a few counts were recorded for this clone.

The chain is built from TRBV4-3 and TRBJ1-1; TRBD1 matches 10 bases. The sequence derives from a man younger than 35 with acute COVID-19. Sequencing was done on a sample of PBMCs or T cells enriched from blood (not recorded which). The CDR3, as DNA: TGCGCCAGCAGCCAAGATGACAGGGGGCCTAGCACTGAAGCTTTCTTT. It translates to CASSQDDRGPSTEAFF.